A selection of T cell receptor beta chains follows, all from one sample in a study of T-cell memory formation after mild COVID-19. TCRdb itself ran the 5' RACE reads through MiXCR, one entry per CDR3 protein. The data contain 60,000 to 65,000 distinct CDR3 sequences, 9.3% of them singletons. The specimen sequenced was PBMCs or a T cell subset sorted from them (not recorded which). These TCRs come from a man aged 18 to 30 who had mild COVID-19 (a few samples of this study predate the infection). Cell type and time point are not known. Each CDR3 is given with its conserved first and last residue. Fields, in order: J gene, V gene, clone size, CDR3 protein. Some rows mark clone size as missing; the rest say once, few, many or name a class of expanded clone.

>TRBJ1-1|TRBV10-2|-
CASRQSMNTEAFF
>TRBJ1-2|TRBV5-5|-
CASSLAGTVYGYTF
>TRBJ1-3|TRBV7-2|few
CASSLGPQESSGNTIYF
>TRBJ2-1|TRBV20-1|few
CSAYSSGGANEQFF
>TRBJ2-3|TRBV19|few
CASRPLVRGTDTQYF
>TRBJ2-3|TRBV7-2|few
CASSLGGGRTDTQYF
>TRBJ2-5|TRBV15|few
CATSRTTQETQYF
>TRBJ2-3|TRBV4-1|-
CASSRDSFRTDTQYF
>TRBJ2-6|TRBV6-1|few
CASSVSDTGANVLTF
>TRBJ1-6|TRBV12-3/TRBV12-4|many
CASSSRTGNNSPLHF
>TRBJ1-5|TRBV4-1|-
CASSPGWGLREPQHF
>TRBJ2-7|TRBV4-3|-
CASSQERGAETYEQYF
>TRBJ2-5|TRBV12-3/TRBV12-4|-
CASNQGIQETQYF
>TRBJ2-3|TRBV19|-
CASSVPGRSLDTQYF
>TRBJ2-7|TRBV7-7|-
CASSLSQASYEQYF
>TRBJ2-1|TRBV7-2|few
CASSPSGDRGEQFF
>TRBJ2-3|TRBV20-1|-
CSARDRGGKTDTQYF
>TRBJ1-2|TRBV2|few
CASSEAGYYGYTF
>TRBJ1-2|TRBV6-5|-
CASSPGTGGFGYTF
>TRBJ1-5|TRBV12-3/TRBV12-4|-
CASTATTGLGPQHF
>TRBJ2-5|TRBV4-3|-
CASSQSPGLAGGETQYF
>TRBJ1-6|TRBV20-1|-
CSAMDRESSYNSPLHF
>TRBJ2-1|TRBV18|few
CASSPSGTSGHNEQFF
>TRBJ2-1|TRBV9|-
CASSASHGTSGGAYPYNEQFF
>TRBJ1-1|TRBV12-3/TRBV12-4|-
CASSFSGGYYTEAFF
>TRBJ2-6|TRBV28|many
CASDSKGFRSGANVLTF
>TRBJ1-2|TRBV28|few
CASSSLTGGADYGYTF
>TRBJ2-1|TRBV7-2|many
CASSLAILAGGLFFEQFF
>TRBJ1-2|TRBV6-5|few
CASSYSSGGGGSYGYTF
>TRBJ1-4|TRBV7-2|once
CASSLRTARLNEKLFF
>TRBJ2-7|TRBV5-1|-
CASSFGQLYEQYF
>TRBJ2-2|TRBV6-2/TRBV6-3|many
CASNHPNTGELFF
>TRBJ2-5|TRBV7-6|many
CASSLGTNQETQYF
>TRBJ2-2|TRBV2|-
CASSEDGAAGELFF
>TRBJ2-3|TRBV5-1|many
CASRPEPEPDTQYF
>TRBJ1-3|TRBV18|few
CASSPVGTAGNTIYF
>TRBJ2-3|TRBV28|-
CASSWEADTQYF
>TRBJ2-7|TRBV7-9|many
CASSSGRSLEQYF
>TRBJ1-5|TRBV20-1|-
CSARTTSNQPQHF
>TRBJ2-4|TRBV12-3/TRBV12-4|many
CASTPGTGLVQYF
>TRBJ2-3|TRBV7-6|-
CASSDSGSTDTQYF
>TRBJ2-5|TRBV5-1|many
CASSRSDTRQETQYF
>TRBJ2-2|TRBV5-1|few
CASRKGQNTGELFF
>TRBJ2-1|TRBV29-1|few
CSGGGTSGFNEQFF
>TRBJ1-3|TRBV5-1|few
CASSPQFGNTIYF
>TRBJ2-7|TRBV12-3/TRBV12-4|many
CASTSGQGRYEQYF
>TRBJ2-7|TRBV27|many
CASSHGQGTEYF
>TRBJ2-3|TRBV5-1|many
CASSLRAAGSTDTQYF
>TRBJ2-3|TRBV4-3|many
CASSQERGTQYF
>TRBJ1-2|TRBV7-2|-
CASSPGQGYTF
>TRBJ2-5|TRBV7-2|-
CASSLFGGETQYF